This note documents a single TCR beta chain sequence. Sequencing was performed with immunoSEQ multiplex PCR; in TCRdb, only in-frame clones are kept and a portion is missing. The table has fewer than 100,000 clones, around 97% seen once. The ends lost 4 bases at V and 6 bases at J; junction bases unmatched: 6. Germline V lookup: CDR1 SGHRS, CDR2 YFSETQ. The CDR3 covers 14 residues. The data are from a study of technical replicates of blood from a handful of donors. This chain links TRBV5-1 with TRBJ2-3, with 9 bases matching TRBD2. The sample taken for sequencing was T cells isolated from PBMCs. The TCR was taken from a human donor in good health. CDR3 loop: CASSHGTSRDTQYF. The CDR3 DNA reads TGCGCCAGCAGCCACGGGACTAGCAGGGATACGCAGTATTTT. The full variable domain, rest sourced from reference TRBV5-1 and TRBJ2-3, is KAGVTQTPRYLIKTRGQQVTLSCSPISGHRSVSWYQQTPGQGLQFLFEYFSETQRNKGNFPGRFSGRQFSNSRSEMNVSTLELGDSALYLCASSHGTSRDTQYFGPGTRLTVL.